The present T cell receptor (beta chain) was sequenced within a study of shared clonotypes between healthy human individuals. Study-level background: CD4 naive and memory got three plates each, CD8 naive two, CD8 memory one. Study-wide results and limits: The donor pool, a small one, limited the genetic and exposure-history diversity represented.

CD4+ cells underwent separation, giving CD45RA+ naive and CD45RA-negative memory subsets. Profiled with immunoSEQ multiplex PCR; TCRdb holds only in-frame clones, not every one. The sample records approximately 620,000 clones, more than 95% being singletons. This clone was recorded a few times. Its antigen is as yet unknown. The CDR3 runs 13 residues. With 6 bases removed from V and 5 bases from J, the gap between germline ends came to 13 bases. Germline loops: CDR1 LNHDA, CDR2 SQIVND (reference sequence). This clonotype originated in a woman under 40 in good health. The source material was naive CD4+ T cells sorted from blood. Subset specified: CD45RA+ positively selected. The genes are TRBV19 and TRBJ1-2; D might be TRBD1 (6 bases). CDR3 in DNA: TGTGCCAGTAGCCGTACAGGGATTTATGGCTACACCTTC. Translated, it gives CASSRTGIYGYTF. Drawing the rest from reference TRBV19 and TRBJ1-2, the complete variable domain is DGGITQSPKYLFRKEGQNVTLSCEQNLNHDAMYWYRQDPGQGLRLIYYSQIVNDFQKGDIAEGYSVSREKKESFPLTVTSAQKNPTAFYLCASSRTGIYGYTFGSGTRLTVV.